The clone carrying this T cell receptor (beta chain) was counted once. The sample comes from a study of blood T cell repertoires in COVID-19. About the research overall: T cells, B-cell-depleted T cells, or PBMCs provided the cDNA or gDNA that served as material.

Under the authors' procedure: Researchers report that nucleated cell counts were estimated from reference gene primer amplification. Repertoires were generated with immunoSEQ multiplex PCR, while TCRdb's copy carries only in-frame clones and drops some. V and J calls and clone size come straight from that table; D and trimming were deduced from the DNA. The table has 200,000 to 250,000 clones, about 86% seen once. This CDR3 spans 18 amino acids. V lost 3 bases to trimming and J lost 2 bases; unmatched junction nucleotides: 11. The V gene's germline CDR1 is LGHNA and CDR2 YNFKEQ. The chain uses TRBV4-2 and TRBJ2-5; 11 bases are shared with TRBD2. The specimen sequenced was peripheral blood. This TCR came from a woman between 45 and 65 years old with COVID-19, enrolled during active disease. CDR3 coding DNA: TGTGCCAGCAGCCAGAGGGCCCTGACTAGCGGGGTTCAAGAGACCCAGTACTTC. It encodes CASSQRALTSGVQETQYF.